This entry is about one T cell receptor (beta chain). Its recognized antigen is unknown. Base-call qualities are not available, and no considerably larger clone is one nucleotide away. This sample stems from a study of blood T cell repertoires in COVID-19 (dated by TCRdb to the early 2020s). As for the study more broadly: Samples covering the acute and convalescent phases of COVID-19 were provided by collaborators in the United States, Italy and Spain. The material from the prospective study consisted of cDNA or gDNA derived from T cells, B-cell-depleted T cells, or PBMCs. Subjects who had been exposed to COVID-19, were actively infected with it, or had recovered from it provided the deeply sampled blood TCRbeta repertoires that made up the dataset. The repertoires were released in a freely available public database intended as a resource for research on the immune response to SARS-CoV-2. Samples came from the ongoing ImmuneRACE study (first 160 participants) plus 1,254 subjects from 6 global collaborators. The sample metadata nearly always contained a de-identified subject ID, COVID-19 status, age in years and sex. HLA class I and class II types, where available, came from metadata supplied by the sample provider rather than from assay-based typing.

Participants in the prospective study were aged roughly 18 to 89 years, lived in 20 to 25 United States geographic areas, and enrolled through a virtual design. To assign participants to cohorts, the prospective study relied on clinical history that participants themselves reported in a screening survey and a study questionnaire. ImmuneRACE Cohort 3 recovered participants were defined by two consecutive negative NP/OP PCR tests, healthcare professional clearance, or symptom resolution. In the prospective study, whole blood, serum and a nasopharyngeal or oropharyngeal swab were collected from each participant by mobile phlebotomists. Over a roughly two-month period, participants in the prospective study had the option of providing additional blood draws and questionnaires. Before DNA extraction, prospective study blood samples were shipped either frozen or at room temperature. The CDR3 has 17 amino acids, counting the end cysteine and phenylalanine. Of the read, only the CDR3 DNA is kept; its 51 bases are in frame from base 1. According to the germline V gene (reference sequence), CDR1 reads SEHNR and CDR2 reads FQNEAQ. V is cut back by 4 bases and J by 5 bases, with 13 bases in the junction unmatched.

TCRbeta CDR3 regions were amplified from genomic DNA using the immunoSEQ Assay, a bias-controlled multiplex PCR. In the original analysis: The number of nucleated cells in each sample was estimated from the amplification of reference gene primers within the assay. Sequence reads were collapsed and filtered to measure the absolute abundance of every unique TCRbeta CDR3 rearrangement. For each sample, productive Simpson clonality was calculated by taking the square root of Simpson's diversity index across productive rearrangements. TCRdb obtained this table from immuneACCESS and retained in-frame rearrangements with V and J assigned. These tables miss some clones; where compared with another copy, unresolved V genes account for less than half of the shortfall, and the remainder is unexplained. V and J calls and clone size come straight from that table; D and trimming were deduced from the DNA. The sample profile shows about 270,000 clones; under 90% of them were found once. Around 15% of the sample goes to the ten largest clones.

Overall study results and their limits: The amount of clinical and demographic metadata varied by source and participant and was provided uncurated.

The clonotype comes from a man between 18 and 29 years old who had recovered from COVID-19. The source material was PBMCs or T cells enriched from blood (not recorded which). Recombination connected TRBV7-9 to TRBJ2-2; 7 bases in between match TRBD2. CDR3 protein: CASSSGGGNQRTGELFF. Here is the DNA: TGTGCCAGCAGCTCCGGGGGAGGGAACCAGAGAACCGGGGAGCTGTTTTTT.